The 20 T cell receptor beta chains reported below all come from one sample, sequenced in a study of blood T cell repertoires in COVID-19. Assay: immunoSEQ multiplex PCR; the TCRdb copy retains only in-frame clones and omits some. Of 250,000 or so clones in the sample, about 91% are singletons; the top ten hold approximately 2.8%. The specimen was PBMCs or T cells enriched from blood (not recorded which). All receptors come from a woman in her twenties or thirties with acute COVID-19.

The chain recombines TRBV5-1 with TRBJ1-1; the D gene is possibly TRBD1 (5 bases). V lost 3 bases to trimming and J lost 0 bases, with 12 bases between them. The CDR3 runs to 15 residues. Germline CDR1 SGHRS, CDR2 YFSETQ. The CDR3 DNA reads as TGCGCCAGCAGCTCTAGCGGACACTTGAACACTGAAGCTTTCTTT. It yields the protein CASSSSGHLNTEAFF.

The chain uses TRBV5-1 and TRBJ2-2; D is uncertain. Germline lookup yields CDR1 SGHRS and CDR2 YFSETQ. This CDR3 is built from 13 residues. V lost 4 bases, J lost 1 base, and 5 bases lay in between. The CDR3 nucleotides read TGCGCCAGCAGCATCGGGAACACCGGGGAGCTGTTTTTT. Translation: CASSIGNTGELFF. The complete variable domain, with remaining parts taken from reference TRBV5-1 and TRBJ2-2, reads KAGVTQTPRYLIKTRGQQVTLSCSPISGHRSVSWYQQTPGQGLQFLFEYFSETQRNKGNFPGRFSGRQFSNSRSEMNVSTLELGDSALYLCASSIGNTGELFFGEGSRLTVL.

The chain carries TRBV19 and TRBJ1-5; possible D gene TRBD1, 5 bases. This CDR3 is 15 amino acids long. V shed 3 bases and J shed 6 bases, with 15 bases lying between them. Germline assignment: CDR1 LNHDA and CDR2 SQIVND (reference sequence). CDR3 amino acids: CASSMRGLGGQPQHF. DNA for the CDR3: TGTGCCAGTAGTATGCGGGGCCTCGGAGGTCAGCCCCAGCATTTT.

The gene calls are TRBV10-3 and TRBJ1-2; 7 bases align to TRBD1. CDR1 is ENHRY and CDR2 is SYGVKD in the germline V gene. The CDR3 has 15 residues. With 2 bases clipped from V and 4 bases from J, the junction kept 7 bases outside the gene matches. The CDR3 protein is CAISEDRQGGYGYTF. The CDR3 nucleotides read TGTGCCATCAGTGAGGACCGACAGGGTGGCTATGGCTACACCTTC.

CDR3 coding DNA: TGTGCCAGCAGTTTCCGAACAGGGGGCAATGAGCAGTTCTTC. This codes for CASSFRTGGNEQFF. This chain links TRBV7-2 with TRBJ2-1; 8 nucleotides align to TRBD1. Germline CDR1 SGHTA, CDR2 FQGNSA. CDR3 length: 14 residues. Trimming took 6 bases from V and 6 from J; bases not matched to a gene: 7. Variable domain in full (rest from reference TRBV7-2 and TRBJ2-1): GAGVSQSPSNKVTEKGKDVELRCDPISGHTALYWYRQSLGQGLEFLIYFQGNSAPDKSGLPSDRFSAERTGGSVSTLTIQRTQQEDSAVYLCASSFRTGGNEQFFGPGTRLTVL.

The rearrangement links TRBV10-3 to TRBJ1-1; D is ambiguous. The CDR3 is 11 residues long. V shed 1 base and J shed 7 bases, with 4 bases lying between them. Germline V gene data show CDR1 as ENHRY and CDR2 as SYGVKD. The CDR3 coding sequence is TGTGCCATCAGTGAGTTTAATGAAGCTTTCTTT. Its protein is CAISEFNEAFF.

The V call is TRBV29-1, the J call TRBJ2-1, with D possibly being TRBD1 (6 bases). The CDR3 is 13 residues long. Trimming removed 7 bases at V and 0 bases at J, with 10 bases between. Germline V CDR1 and CDR2: SQVTM, ANQGSEA. CDR3 DNA: TGCAGCGCCGGACAGAGCTCCTACAATGAGCAGTTCTTC. It specifies CSAGQSSYNEQFF.

The V and J genes are TRBV10-3 and TRBJ1-6, with 9 bases lining up with TRBD1. Losses at the gene ends were 10 bases for V and 6 bases for J; bases not matched to a gene: 10. This CDR3 has 15 residues. Germline V CDR1 and CDR2: ENHRY, SYGVKD. CDR3 region: CATRDRDRSNSPLHF. In nucleotides, the CDR3 is TGTGCCACCAGGGACAGGGATAGGAGTAATTCACCCCTCCACTTT.

The chain is built from TRBV10-1 and TRBJ1-1; perhaps TRBD1 as D (5 bases). V lost 0 bases, J lost 1 base, and 9 bases lay in between. This CDR3 region has 15 residues. CDR1 and CDR2 from the germline V gene are WNHNN and SYGVQD (reference sequence). The CDR3 DNA is TGCGCCAGCAGTGAGTCGTCGGGGGAGAACACTGAAGCTTTCTTT. This sequence encodes CASSESSGENTEAFF.

The rearrangement links TRBV10-3 to TRBJ1-1, with a weak D call TRBD1 (5 bases). The CDR3 has 14 residues. The germline V gene has CDR1 ENHRY and CDR2 SYGVKD. Trimming removed 6 bases at V and 2 bases at J, with 13 bases between. DNA for the CDR3: TGTGCCATCAGAAAACCGGGGGACAACACTGAAGCTTTCTTT. This encodes CAIRKPGDNTEAFF.

The chain joins TRBV11-2 to TRBJ1-6; TRBD1 might be the D (5 bases). From germline, CDR1 is SGHAT and CDR2 FQNNGV. CDR3 length equals 13 residues. The V gene lost 8 bases and the J gene lost 4 bases, with 9 bases spanning the gap. The CDR3 nucleotides read TGTGCCAGCGGCGACAGTTATAATTCACCCCTCCACTTT. Its translation is CASGDSYNSPLHF. The whole variable domain, filled in from reference TRBV11-2 and TRBJ1-6, reads EAGVAQSPRYKIIEKRQSVAFWCNPISGHATLYWYQQILGQGPKLLIQFQNNGVVDDSQLPKDRFSAERLKGVDSTLKIQPAKLEDSAVYLCASGDSYNSPLHFGNGTRLTVT.

The CDR3 reads CAISDQTDSSSYEQYF. The CDR3 region has the DNA TGTGCCATCAGTGACCAGACAGACTCGAGCTCCTACGAGCAGTACTTC. This chain connects TRBV10-3 to TRBJ2-7; possible D gene TRBD1, 5 bases. V lost 3 bases to trimming and J lost 0 bases, with 15 bases between them. This CDR3 is 16 amino acids long. The germline V gene has CDR1 ENHRY and CDR2 SYGVKD.

The CDR3 reads CASSIPRGGYETQYF. DNA for the CDR3: TGTGCCAGTAGTATACCCAGGGGCGGATACGAGACCCAGTACTTC. The chain has TRBV19 and TRBJ2-5, with a weak D call TRBD1 (6 bases). The V end lost 2 bases, the J end lost 5 bases, and 15 bases lay between the germline ends. Germline assignment: CDR1 LNHDA and CDR2 SQIVND (reference sequence). The CDR3 runs 15 residues.

This sequence joins TRBV7-2 and TRBJ2-7; D ambiguous. Per the germline V gene, CDR1 is SGHTA and CDR2 is FQGNSA. Trimming cost V 1 base and J 0 bases, with 10 bases left between them. The CDR3 totals 15 residues. CDR3 loop: CASSLDPQLSYEQYF. The DNA of the CDR3 is TGTGCCAGCAGCTTAGACCCACAGCTCTCCTACGAGCAGTACTTC.

The chain combines TRBV4-1 with TRBJ2-7, with D tentatively TRBD2 (6 bases). V was shortened by 4 bases and J by 5 bases, with 15 bases between the two germline ends. The CDR3 length is 14 residues. Germline values: CDR1 MGHRA, CDR2 YSYEKL. CDR3 residues: CASSPSGSKNEQYF. CDR3 DNA: TGCGCCAGCAGCCCCTCCGGGAGTAAGAACGAGCAGTACTTC.

The chain uses TRBV7-6 and TRBJ2-1; 9 positions match TRBD2. The V gene end was trimmed by 3 bases and the J gene end by 3 bases; junction bases not matched to a gene: 6. CDR3 length: 16 amino acids. CDR1 is SGHVS, CDR2 FNYEAQ, per germline. This CDR3 reads CASSLREGRYYNEQFF. DNA for the CDR3: TGTGCCAGCAGCTTGCGGGAGGGCAGATACTACAATGAGCAGTTCTTC.

This rearrangement joins TRBV7-8 to TRBJ1-2; D ambiguous. The CDR3 extends over 13 amino acids. V was trimmed by 0 bases and J by 9 bases, leaving 11 bases between them. Germline lookup yields CDR1 SGHVS and CDR2 FQNEAQ. The CDR3 loop reads CASSLAQAVSYTF. The CDR3 nucleotides read TGTGCCAGCAGCTTAGCGCAGGCCGTCAGCTACACCTTC.

This chain links TRBV5-1 with TRBJ2-3, with a possible D match to TRBD1 (5 bases). The V gene lost 7 bases and the J gene lost 6 bases, with 21 bases spanning the gap. This CDR3 has 15 amino acids. Germline V gives CDR1 SGHRS, CDR2 YFSETQ. The CDR3 loop reads CASGNADTRGDTQYF. The CDR3 region has the DNA TGCGCCAGCGGCAACGCGGACACCAGAGGCGATACGCAGTATTTT.

The genes are TRBV11-3 and TRBJ2-1, with 9 nucleotides matching TRBD2. V shed 4 bases and J 7 bases; nucleotides not matched to a gene: 8. Looked up from germline, CDR1 is SGHNT and CDR2 is YENEEA. The CDR3 is 15 amino acids. In DNA, the CDR3 is TGTGCCAGCAGCTCACCAGCGGGGGGAGGGAATGAGCAGTTCTTC. It translates to CASSSPAGGGNEQFF.

The chain uses TRBV5-4 and TRBJ2-1, with TRBD2 matching over 12 bases. V was clipped by 4 bases and J by 10 bases; unmatched bases: 9. Germline V gene data show CDR1 as SGHNT and CDR2 as YYREEE (reference sequence). The CDR3 is made up of 15 amino acids. For the CDR3, the DNA is TGTGCCAGCAGCCCCGTGCGACTAGCGGGGGTAGAGCAGTTCTTC. The encoded protein is CASSPVRLAGVEQFF.